A selection of T cell receptor beta chains follows, all from one sample in a study of CD8 T cells in ankylosing spondylitis. Each CDR3 protein gets one entry after TCRdb re-called the 5' RACE reads with MiXCR. The profile shows 670,000 or so distinct CDR3 sequences, under 20% of them singletons. Sequencing used blood, either unsorted or a sorted T cell fraction (not recorded which). These TCRs come from a male donor with ankylosing spondylitis. The CDR3 runs from the conserved cysteine through the conserved F or W. D genes are given only for firm matches. Size tells how often a clone was seen (once, few, many) or the class of an expanded clone, and some rows leave it out.

V gene: TRBV12-3/TRBV12-4
D gene: NA
J gene: TRBJ1-1
clone size: few
CDR3 protein: CASTIEFGNTEAFF
CDR3 DNA: TGTGCCAGCACCATAGAGTTTGGAAACACTGAAGCTTTCTTT

V gene: TRBV12-3/TRBV12-4
D gene: NA
J gene: TRBJ2-5
clone size: NA
CDR3 protein: CASNSKGRLETQYF
CDR3 DNA: TGTGCCAGCAATTCCAAGGGGCGGCTAGAGACCCAGTACTTC

V gene: TRBV10-3
D gene: NA
J gene: TRBJ1-4
clone size: few
CDR3 protein: CAIRRATNEKLFF
CDR3 DNA: TGTGCCATCAGGAGGGCAACTAATGAAAAACTGTTTTTT

V gene: TRBV6-5
D gene: NA
J gene: TRBJ2-3
clone size: NA
CDR3 protein: CASSYDTNTDTQYF
CDR3 DNA: TGTGCCAGCAGTTACGATACCAACACAGATACGCAGTATTTT

V gene: TRBV2
D gene: TRBD1
J gene: TRBJ1-1
clone size: NA
CDR3 protein: CASNDRGQTEAFF
CDR3 DNA: TGTGCCAGCAACGACAGGGGTCAAACTGAAGCTTTCTTT

V gene: TRBV18
D gene: NA
J gene: TRBJ2-2
clone size: few
CDR3 protein: CASSPRRGAGELFF
CDR3 DNA: TGTGCCAGCTCACCACGCAGGGGAGCCGGGGAGCTGTTTTTT

V gene: TRBV28
D gene: NA
J gene: TRBJ2-7
clone size: NA
CDR3 protein: CASSLVENRAYEQYF
CDR3 DNA: TGTGCCAGCAGTTTGGTCGAAAACCGAGCCTACGAGCAGTACTTC

V gene: TRBV20-1
D gene: NA
J gene: TRBJ1-1
clone size: NA
CDR3 protein: CSARVQQGYTEAFF
CDR3 DNA: TGCAGTGCTAGAGTTCAACAGGGCTACACTGAAGCTTTCTTT

V gene: TRBV7-8
D gene: NA
J gene: TRBJ1-2
clone size: many
CDR3 protein: CASSLLVRGDGYTF
CDR3 DNA: TGTGCCAGCAGCTTACTAGTCAGGGGAGACGGCTACACCTTC

V gene: TRBV6-1
D gene: NA
J gene: TRBJ1-4
clone size: few
CDR3 protein: CASSEIPGPKNEKLFF
CDR3 DNA: TGTGCCAGCAGTGAAATACCGGGACCGAAGAATGAAAAACTGTTTTTT

V gene: TRBV12-3/TRBV12-4
D gene: NA
J gene: TRBJ2-1
clone size: many
CDR3 protein: CASSLAANEQFF
CDR3 DNA: TGTGCCAGCAGTTTAGCGGCCAATGAGCAGTTCTTC

V gene: TRBV6-1
D gene: TRBD2
J gene: TRBJ2-1
clone size: NA
CDR3 protein: CASSPDSGTSTFF
CDR3 DNA: TGTGCCAGCAGCCCCGATTCAGGGACTAGTACGTTCTTC

V gene: TRBV7-3
D gene: NA
J gene: TRBJ2-1
clone size: few
CDR3 protein: CASSFSLPGSTYNEQFF
CDR3 DNA: TGTGCCAGCAGCTTTTCTCTCCCGGGAAGTACCTACAATGAGCAGTTCTTC

V gene: TRBV11-2
D gene: NA
J gene: TRBJ2-5
clone size: NA
CDR3 protein: CASSFTGVLETQYF
CDR3 DNA: TGTGCCAGCAGCTTCACGGGGGTTTTGGAGACCCAGTACTTC

V gene: TRBV27
D gene: NA
J gene: TRBJ1-2
clone size: few
CDR3 protein: CASSLSGRGDYTF
CDR3 DNA: TGTGCCAGCAGTTTATCGGGGAGAGGCGACTACACCTTC

V gene: TRBV6-1
D gene: NA
J gene: TRBJ1-1
clone size: NA
CDR3 protein: CASAEEGKAFF
CDR3 DNA: TGTGCCAGTGCTGAGGAGGGAAAAGCTTTCTTT

V gene: TRBV6-5
D gene: NA
J gene: TRBJ2-7
clone size: few
CDR3 protein: CASSYGGNLYEQYF
CDR3 DNA: TGTGCCAGCAGTTACGGAGGGAATCTATACGAGCAGTACTTC

V gene: TRBV20-1
D gene: NA
J gene: TRBJ1-5
clone size: NA
CDR3 protein: CSARDSADSNQPQHF
CDR3 DNA: TGCAGTGCTAGAGATTCGGCAGATAGCAATCAGCCCCAGCATTTT

V gene: TRBV15
D gene: NA
J gene: TRBJ2-5
clone size: NA
CDR3 protein: CATSRENEGETQYF
CDR3 DNA: TGTGCCACCAGCAGAGAAAATGAAGGAGAGACCCAGTACTTC

V gene: TRBV7-3
D gene: NA
J gene: TRBJ2-2
clone size: NA
CDR3 protein: CASSLTRGNTGELFF
CDR3 DNA: TGTGCCAGCAGCTTAACCCGAGGGAACACCGGGGAGCTGTTTTTT

V gene: TRBV5-1
D gene: NA
J gene: TRBJ2-1
clone size: NA
CDR3 protein: CASSLAGPSHNEQFF
CDR3 DNA: TGCGCCAGCAGCTTGGCGGGCCCTTCTCACAATGAGCAGTTCTTC

V gene: TRBV28
D gene: NA
J gene: TRBJ2-2
clone size: NA
CDR3 protein: CASSFPGAGSAGELFF
CDR3 DNA: TGTGCCAGCAGTTTCCCTGGGGCAGGGTCGGCCGGGGAGCTGTTTTTT

V gene: TRBV6-2/TRBV6-3
D gene: NA
J gene: TRBJ1-5
clone size: few
CDR3 protein: CASSYTGHRNNQPQHF
CDR3 DNA: TGTGCCAGCAGTTACACCGGGCACAGGAACAATCAGCCCCAGCATTTT

V gene: TRBV6-1
D gene: NA
J gene: TRBJ2-6
clone size: NA
CDR3 protein: CASSTSFSSGANVLTF
CDR3 DNA: TGTGCCAGCAGTACCAGCTTTTCCTCTGGGGCCAACGTCCTGACTTTC

V gene: TRBV20-1
D gene: NA
J gene: TRBJ1-2
clone size: NA
CDR3 protein: CSAIRNILEGYTF
CDR3 DNA: TGCAGTGCTATTCGAAATATTTTAGAAGGCTACACCTTC

V gene: TRBV7-9
D gene: TRBD1
J gene: TRBJ1-1
clone size: few
CDR3 protein: CASRSTTGVGEAFF
CDR3 DNA: TGTGCCAGCAGATCCACGACAGGGGTGGGTGAAGCTTTCTTT

V gene: TRBV7-9
D gene: TRBD1
J gene: TRBJ2-2
clone size: NA
CDR3 protein: CASSLWTGGNTGELFF
CDR3 DNA: TGTGCCAGCAGCTTATGGACAGGGGGGAACACCGGGGAGCTGTTTTTT

V gene: TRBV2
D gene: TRBD2
J gene: TRBJ2-3
clone size: NA
CDR3 protein: CASRPLAGVGDTQYF
CDR3 DNA: TGTGCCAGCAGACCACTAGCGGGGGTTGGAGATACGCAGTATTTT

V gene: TRBV3-1
D gene: TRBD1
J gene: TRBJ2-7
clone size: once
CDR3 protein: CASSQDMGQNRAQYF
CDR3 DNA: TGTGCCAGCAGCCAAGACATGGGACAGAACCGAGCGCAGTACTTC

V gene: TRBV5-1
D gene: TRBD2
J gene: TRBJ2-1
clone size: few
CDR3 protein: CASSLAGLANEQFF
CDR3 DNA: TGCGCCAGCAGCTTGGCGGGACTAGCGAATGAGCAGTTCTTC

V gene: TRBV7-9
D gene: TRBD1
J gene: TRBJ2-5
clone size: few
CDR3 protein: CASSLATQGWRETQYF
CDR3 DNA: TGTGCCAGCAGCTTGGCAACACAGGGGTGGCGGGAGACCCAGTACTTC

V gene: TRBV14
D gene: NA
J gene: TRBJ1-1
clone size: NA
CDR3 protein: CASSQASGGAIAFF
CDR3 DNA: TGTGCCAGCAGCCAAGCCTCCGGGGGCGCGATAGCTTTCTTT

V gene: TRBV28
D gene: NA
J gene: TRBJ2-3
clone size: NA
CDR3 protein: CASSSGVGVASF
CDR3 DNA: TGTGCCAGCAGTTCGGGGGTGGGAGTTGCAAGTTTT

V gene: TRBV28
D gene: NA
J gene: TRBJ1-2
clone size: NA
CDR3 protein: CASSFKGDYGYTF
CDR3 DNA: TGTGCCAGCAGTTTTAAGGGCGACTATGGCTACACCTTC

V gene: TRBV13
D gene: NA
J gene: TRBJ2-4
clone size: few
CDR3 protein: CASSLKWEVAKNIQYF
CDR3 DNA: TGTGCCAGCAGCTTAAAGTGGGAGGTGGCCAAAAACATTCAGTACTTC

V gene: TRBV12-3/TRBV12-4
D gene: TRBD1
J gene: TRBJ2-3
clone size: few
CDR3 protein: CASRSTGGRTDTQYF
CDR3 DNA: TGTGCCAGCAGGTCCACAGGGGGCAGGACAGATACGCAGTATTTT

V gene: TRBV18
D gene: NA
J gene: TRBJ2-1
clone size: NA
CDR3 protein: CASSAGVVSYNEQFF
CDR3 DNA: TGTGCCAGCTCGGCAGGGGTAGTCTCCTACAATGAGCAGTTCTTC